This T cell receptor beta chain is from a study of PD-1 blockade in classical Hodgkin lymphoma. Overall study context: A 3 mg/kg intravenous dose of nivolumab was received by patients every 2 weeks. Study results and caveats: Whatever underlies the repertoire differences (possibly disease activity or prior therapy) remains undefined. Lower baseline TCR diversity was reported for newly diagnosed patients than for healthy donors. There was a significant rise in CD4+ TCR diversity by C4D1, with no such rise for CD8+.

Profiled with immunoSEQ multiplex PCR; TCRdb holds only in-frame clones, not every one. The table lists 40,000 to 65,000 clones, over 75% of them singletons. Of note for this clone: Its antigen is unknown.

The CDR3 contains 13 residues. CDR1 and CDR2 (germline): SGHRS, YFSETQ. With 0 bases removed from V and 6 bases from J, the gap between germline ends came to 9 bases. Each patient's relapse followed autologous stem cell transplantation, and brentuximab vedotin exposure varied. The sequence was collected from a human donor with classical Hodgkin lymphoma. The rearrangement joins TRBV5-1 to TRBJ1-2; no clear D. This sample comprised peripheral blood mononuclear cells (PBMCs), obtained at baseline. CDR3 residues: CASSLGGRDGYTF. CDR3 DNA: TGCGCCAGCAGCTTGGGAGGGAGAGATGGCTACACCTTC.